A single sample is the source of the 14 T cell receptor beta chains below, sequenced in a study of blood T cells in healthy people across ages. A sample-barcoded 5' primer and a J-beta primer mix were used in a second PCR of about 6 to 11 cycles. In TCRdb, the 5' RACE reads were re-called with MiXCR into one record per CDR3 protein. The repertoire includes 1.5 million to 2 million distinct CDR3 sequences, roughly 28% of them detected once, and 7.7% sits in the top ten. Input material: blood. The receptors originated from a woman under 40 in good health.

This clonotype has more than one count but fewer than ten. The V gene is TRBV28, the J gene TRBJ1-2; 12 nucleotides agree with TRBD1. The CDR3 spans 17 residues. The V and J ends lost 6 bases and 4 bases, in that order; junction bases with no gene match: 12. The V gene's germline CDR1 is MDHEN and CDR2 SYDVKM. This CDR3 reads CASRPGTGGSVGYGYTF. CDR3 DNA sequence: TGTGCCAGCAGACCCGGGACAGGGGGCTCTGTTGGCTATGGCTACACCTTC.

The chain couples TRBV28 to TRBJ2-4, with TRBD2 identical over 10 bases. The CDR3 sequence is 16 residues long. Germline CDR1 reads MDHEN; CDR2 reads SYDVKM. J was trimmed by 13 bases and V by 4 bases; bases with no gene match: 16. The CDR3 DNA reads TGTGCCAGCAGTTCCCCCTGGCTAGCGGGGGATAATGAGCAGTACTTC. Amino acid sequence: CASSSPWLAGDNEQYF.

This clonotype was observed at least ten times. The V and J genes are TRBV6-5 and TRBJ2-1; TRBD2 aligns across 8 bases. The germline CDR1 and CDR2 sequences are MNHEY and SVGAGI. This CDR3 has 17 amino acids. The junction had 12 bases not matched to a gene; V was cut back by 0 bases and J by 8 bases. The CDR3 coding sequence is TGTGCCAGCAGTTACTCACGCGGGAGGTCTCTTTGGGATGAGCAGTTCTTC. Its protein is CASSYSRGRSLWDEQFF.

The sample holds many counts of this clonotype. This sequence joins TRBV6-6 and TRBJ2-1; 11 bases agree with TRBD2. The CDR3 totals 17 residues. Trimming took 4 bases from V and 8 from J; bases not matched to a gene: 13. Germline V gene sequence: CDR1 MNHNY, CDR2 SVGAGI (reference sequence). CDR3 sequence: CASSSLLTSGERYEQFF. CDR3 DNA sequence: TGTGCCAGCAGTTCCCTCCTGACTAGCGGGGAACGGTATGAGCAGTTCTTC.

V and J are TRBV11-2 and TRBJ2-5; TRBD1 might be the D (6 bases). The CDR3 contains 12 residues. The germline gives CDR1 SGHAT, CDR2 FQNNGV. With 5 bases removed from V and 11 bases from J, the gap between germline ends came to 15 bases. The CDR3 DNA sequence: TGTGCCAGCAGCCCGACTAAGGGGGAGCAGTACTTC. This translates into CASSPTKGEQYF.

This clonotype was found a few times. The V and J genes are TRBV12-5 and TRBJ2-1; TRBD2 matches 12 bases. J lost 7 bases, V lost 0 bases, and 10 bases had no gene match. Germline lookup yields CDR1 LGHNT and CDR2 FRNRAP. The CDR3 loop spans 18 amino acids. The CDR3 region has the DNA TGTGCTAGTGGTTTGGTACTTACGACTAGCGGGAGTCAGAATGAGCAGTTCTTC. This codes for CASGLVLTTSGSQNEQFF.

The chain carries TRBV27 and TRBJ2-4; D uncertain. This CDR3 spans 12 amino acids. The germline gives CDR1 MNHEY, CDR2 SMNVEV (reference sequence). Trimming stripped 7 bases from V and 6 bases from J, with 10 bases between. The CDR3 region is CASKGPGNIQYF. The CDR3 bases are TGTGCCAGCAAAGGGCCTGGAAACATTCAGTACTTC.

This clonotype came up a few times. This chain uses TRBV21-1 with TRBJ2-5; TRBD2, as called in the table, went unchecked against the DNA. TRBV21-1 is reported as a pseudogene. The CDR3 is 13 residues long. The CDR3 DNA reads TGTGCCAGGGGAACTAGACTAAAAGAGACCCAGTACTTC. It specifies CARGTRLKETQYF.

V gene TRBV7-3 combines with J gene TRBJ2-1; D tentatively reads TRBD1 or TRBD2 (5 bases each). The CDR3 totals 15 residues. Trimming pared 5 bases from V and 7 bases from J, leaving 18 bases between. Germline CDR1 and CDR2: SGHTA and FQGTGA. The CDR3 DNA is TGTGCCAGCAGCCGAAATCCGGGGCCCGGGAATGAGCAGTTCTTC. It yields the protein CASSRNPGPGNEQFF. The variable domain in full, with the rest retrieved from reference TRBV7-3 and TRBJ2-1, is GAGVSQTPSNKVTEKGKYVELRCDPISGHTALYWYRQSLGQGPEFLIYFQGTGAADDSGLPNDRFFAVRPEGSVSTLKIQRTERGDSAVYLCASSRNPGPGNEQFFGPGTRLTVL.

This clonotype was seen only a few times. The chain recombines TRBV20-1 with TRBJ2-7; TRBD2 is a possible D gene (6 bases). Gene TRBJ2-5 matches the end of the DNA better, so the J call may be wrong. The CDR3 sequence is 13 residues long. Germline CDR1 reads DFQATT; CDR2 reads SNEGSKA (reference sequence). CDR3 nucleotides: TGCAGTGCTAGAGCGGGGGAGGCGGAGACCCAGTACTTC. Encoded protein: CSARAGEAETQYF.

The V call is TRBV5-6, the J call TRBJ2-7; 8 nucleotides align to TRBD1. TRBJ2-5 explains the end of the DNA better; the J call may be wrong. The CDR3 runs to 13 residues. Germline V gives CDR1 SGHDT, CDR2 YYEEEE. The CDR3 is CASSDRGLKTQYF. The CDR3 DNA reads TGTGCCAGCAGCGACAGGGGATTAAAGACCCAGTACTTC.

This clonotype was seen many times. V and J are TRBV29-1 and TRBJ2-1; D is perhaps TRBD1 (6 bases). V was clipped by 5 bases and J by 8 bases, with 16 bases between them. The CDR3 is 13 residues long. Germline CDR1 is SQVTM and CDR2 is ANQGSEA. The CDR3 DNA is TGCAGCGTTCGTGGTCGGCAGGGGTATGAGCAGTTCTTC. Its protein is CSVRGRQGYEQFF.

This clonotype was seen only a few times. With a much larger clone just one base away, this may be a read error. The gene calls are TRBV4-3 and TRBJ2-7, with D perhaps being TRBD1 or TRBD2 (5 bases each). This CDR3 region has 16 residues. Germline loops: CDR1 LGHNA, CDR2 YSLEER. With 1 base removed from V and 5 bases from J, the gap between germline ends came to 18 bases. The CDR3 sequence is CASSQGTTGPNHEQYF. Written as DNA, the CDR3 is TGCGCCAGCAGCCAAGGAACGACGGGGCCTAATCACGAGCAGTACTTC.

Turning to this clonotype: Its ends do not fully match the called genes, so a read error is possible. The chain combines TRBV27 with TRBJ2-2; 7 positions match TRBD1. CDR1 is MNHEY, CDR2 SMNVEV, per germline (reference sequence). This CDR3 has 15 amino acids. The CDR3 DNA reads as TGTGCCAGCAGTTTGAGGGGGCGGGTCACCGGGGAGCGGTTTTTT. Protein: CASSLRGRVTGERFF.